This entry is about one T cell receptor (beta chain). Different DNA sequences within this sample yield the same CDR3. This sample was included in a study of blood T cell repertoires in COVID-19. Across the study: The analysed material was cDNA or gDNA that came from T cells, B-cell-depleted T cells, or PBMCs.

The repertoire was sequenced with immunoSEQ multiplex PCR; TCRdb's copy has only in-frame clones and lacks some. This sample carries over 250,000 clones, 88% of them seen once, and the ten largest clones take just under 0.8%. The V end lost 0 bases, the J end lost 7 bases, and 5 bases lay between the germline ends. The CDR3 totals 13 residues. The germline V gene encodes CDR1 SGHNT and CDR2 YYREEE (reference sequence). The sequence derives from a woman in her thirties with acute or convalescent COVID-19. The chain uses TRBV5-4 and TRBJ1-6; D not resolved. The sample consisted of peripheral blood. The CDR3 is CASSLDSNSPLHF. In DNA, the CDR3 is TGTGCCAGCAGCTTGGACAGCAATTCACCCCTCCACTTT.